The table lists the clone carrying this T cell receptor (beta chain) with a few counts. Its specificity is not known. With 7 bases removed from V and 14 bases from J, the gap between germline ends came to 21 bases. The CDR3 covers 13 residues. Looked up from germline, CDR1 is SNHLY and CDR2 is FYNNEI. The data belong to a study of beta chain features in type 1 diabetes. Overall study findings and caveats: Sequencing used cDNA, and cells with high TCR expression could therefore be over-represented. Naive, central memory and Treg TCRB repertoires seemed to resemble each other more closely in patients than they did in healthy donors.

Expressed TCRB transcripts got sequenced, as all isolated RNA was reverse transcribed. The assay was immunoSEQ multiplex PCR, and TCRdb's table has in-frame clones only and misses some. In the table there are about 300,000 clones, 8% of which are singletons. The clonotype comes from a woman aged 18 to 35 in good health. This chain joins TRBV2 and TRBJ2-1; D perhaps matches TRBD2 (7 bases). The sample was central memory CD4+ T cells from blood. The chain's CDR3 is CASTELGGAGEFF. CDR3 DNA sequence: TGTGCCAGCACCGAGTTGGGGGGCGCGGGGGAGTTCTTC.